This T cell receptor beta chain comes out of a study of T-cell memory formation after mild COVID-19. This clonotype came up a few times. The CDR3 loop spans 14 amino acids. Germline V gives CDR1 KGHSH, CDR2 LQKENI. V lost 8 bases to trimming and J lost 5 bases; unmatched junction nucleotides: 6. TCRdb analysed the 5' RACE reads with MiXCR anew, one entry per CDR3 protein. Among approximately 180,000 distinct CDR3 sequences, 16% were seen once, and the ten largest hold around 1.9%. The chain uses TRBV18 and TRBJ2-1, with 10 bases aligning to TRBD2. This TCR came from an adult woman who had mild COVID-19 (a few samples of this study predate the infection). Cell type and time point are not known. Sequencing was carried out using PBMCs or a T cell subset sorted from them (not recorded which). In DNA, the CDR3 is TGTGCCAGCCGTACTAGCGGGGTTAACAATGAGCAGTTCTTC. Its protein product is CASRTSGVNNEQFF.